This TCR beta chain was identified in a study of T cell repertoires in cytomegalovirus infection. Whole-study context: CMV epitopes, recently identified HLA-C-restricted and well-studied HLA-B-restricted, were used.

This clonotype was counted only a few times. Its antigen is undetermined. This CDR3 contains 14 residues. Germline V gives CDR1 SGHVS, CDR2 FNYEAQ. V lost 4 bases to trimming and J lost 4 bases, with 13 bases between them. Regarding the study as a whole: Dominant in the ex vivo response were TCR beta clonotypes restricted by HLA-C and specific for CMV. Summed public TCR beta family frequency identified CMV carriers bearing the relevant HLA.

TCRdb recomputed calls from the reads with MiXCR, one row per CDR3 protein. The sample carries around 710,000 distinct CDR3 sequences, 25% to 30% recorded once. This TCR was recovered from a human donor in good health (CMV status not recorded). Some clones in this sample may be carry-over from other donors' samples. The chain has TRBV7-6 and TRBJ1-1; the D gene is possibly TRBD1 (6 bases). The sample was cultured CD8+ T cells from PBMCs, taken from culture after CMV antigen stimulation. DNA of the CDR3: TGTGCCAGCAGCTCCTCTCGGGGGGCCACTGAAGCTTTCTTT. This gives the protein CASSSSRGATEAFF.